Below are 8 T cell receptor beta chains sequenced from a single sample in a study of identical twins. MiXCR was run by TCRdb on the 5' RACE reads, yielding one entry per CDR3 protein. Here the sample spans 200,000 to 250,000 distinct CDR3 sequences, about 6.7% being singletons. This sample also belongs to another study, concerning T cells expressing NK-cell markers.

Sequencing used CD8+ T cells sorted from blood. These receptors were obtained from a woman between 18 and 30 years old in good health.

The genes are TRBV5-6 and TRBJ2-1, with D perhaps matching TRBD1 (5 bases). The CDR3 spans 14 residues. The V end was cut by 4 bases, the J end by 4 bases, with 12 bases between. CDR1 is SGHDT, CDR2 YYEEEE, per germline. For the CDR3, the DNA is TGTGCCAGCAGCACCCTGACAGAATACAATGAGCAGTTCTTC. It yields the protein CASSTLTEYNEQFF.

The genes are TRBV20-1 and TRBJ1-1, with a weak D call TRBD1 (5 bases). V lost 2 bases and J 3 bases, leaving 13 bases between the germline ends. The germline gives CDR1 DFQATT, CDR2 SNEGSKA (reference sequence). CDR3 length equals 14 residues. As DNA, the CDR3 is TGCAGTGCTAGACCCGGGACCCTTTACACTGAAGCTTTCTTT. This translates into CSARPGTLYTEAFF.

This clonotype was seen ten or more times. This rearrangement joins TRBV4-3 to TRBJ2-7; TRBD2 matches at 10 bases. CDR1 is LGHNA, CDR2 YSLEER, per germline. The V segment lost 1 base and the J segment 0 bases; nucleotides outside the gene matches: 6. This CDR3 is built from 17 residues. CDR3 sequence (DNA): TGCGCCAGCAGCCAAGGAGTCGCTAGCGGGAGCTCCTACGAGCAGTACTTC. This encodes CASSQGVASGSSYEQYF.

V and J are TRBV27 and TRBJ2-3, with a tentative D call TRBD2 (6 bases). The CDR3 extends over 15 amino acids. The V gene lost 3 bases and the J gene lost 1 base, with 11 bases spanning the gap. The germline V gene encodes CDR1 MNHEY and CDR2 SMNVEV (reference sequence). The CDR3 DNA reads as TGTGCCAGCAGTTTTTACGGAGGGGGCACAGATACGCAGTATTTT. This sequence encodes CASSFYGGGTDTQYF.

The table lists this clonotype with many counts. The V call is TRBV9, the J call TRBJ1-1; no clear D. Per the germline V gene, CDR1 is SGDLS and CDR2 is YYNGEE. This CDR3 is 16 amino acids long. V gave up 1 base and J gave up 0 bases, with 13 bases separating them. The CDR3 DNA is TGTGCCAGCAGCGTAAGGGAGGAGAGCATGAACACTGAAGCTTTCTTT. It translates to CASSVREESMNTEAFF.

This chain uses TRBV7-9 with TRBJ2-3; TRBD1 matches 7 bases. The CDR3 is 14 amino acids. V was clipped by 5 bases and J by 4 bases; unmatched bases: 6. Germline CDR1 reads SEHNR; CDR2 reads FQNEAQ (reference sequence). The CDR3 DNA reads TGTGCCAGCAGCGGGGACAGAGTTTCAGATACGCAGTATTTT. As protein: CASSGDRVSDTQYF.

This clonotype was recorded many times. The gene calls are TRBV12-3 or TRBV12-4 and TRBJ2-7; 10 bases fit TRBD1. The V and J ends lost 3 bases and 4 bases, in that order; junction bases with no gene match: 3. This CDR3 contains 14 residues. The CDR3 here is CASSLLGQGYEQYF. DNA for the CDR3: TGTGCCAGCAGTTTGTTGGGACAGGGGTACGAGCAGTACTTC.

This clonotype was counted at least ten times. The rearrangement links TRBV3-1 to TRBJ2-2; maybe TRBD1 (6 bases). This CDR3 is built from 14 residues. V was shortened by 3 bases and J by 3 bases, with 8 bases between the two germline ends. Germline CDR1 LGHDT, CDR2 YNNKEL (reference sequence). In DNA form, the CDR3 reads TGTGCCAGCAGCCACAGGGGTGACACCGGGGAGCTGTTTTTT. This gives the protein CASSHRGDTGELFF.